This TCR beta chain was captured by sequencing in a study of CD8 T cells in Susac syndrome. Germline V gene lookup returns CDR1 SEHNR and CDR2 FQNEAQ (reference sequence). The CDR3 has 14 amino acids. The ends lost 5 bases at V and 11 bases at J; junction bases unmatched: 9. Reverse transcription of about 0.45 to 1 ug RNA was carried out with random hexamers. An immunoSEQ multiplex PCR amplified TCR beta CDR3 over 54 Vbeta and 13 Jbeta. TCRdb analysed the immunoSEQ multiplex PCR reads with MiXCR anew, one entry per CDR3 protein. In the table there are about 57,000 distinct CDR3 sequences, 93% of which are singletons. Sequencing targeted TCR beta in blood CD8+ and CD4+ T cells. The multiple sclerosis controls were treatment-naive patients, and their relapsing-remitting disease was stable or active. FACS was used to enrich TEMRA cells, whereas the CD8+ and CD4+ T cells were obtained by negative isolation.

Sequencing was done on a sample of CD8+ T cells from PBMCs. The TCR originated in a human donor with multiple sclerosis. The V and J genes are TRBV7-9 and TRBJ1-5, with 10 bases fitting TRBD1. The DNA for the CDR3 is TGTGCCAGCAGCACAGAAGGACAGGGGGTAACCCAGCATTTT. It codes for CASSTEGQGVTQHF.